This TCR beta chain was found in a study of shared clonotypes between healthy human individuals. General observations from the study: A handful of donors had roughly 5% of their naive CD4 clonotypes in common.

With 1 base removed from V and 6 bases from J, the gap between germline ends came to 10 bases. Per germline, CDR1 SGHDT and CDR2 YYEEEE. CDR3 length: 13 amino acids. Some clones are missing from TCRdb's copy, which holds only in-frame ones; the method was immunoSEQ multiplex PCR. The table includes roughly 640,000 clones, 95% to 98% detected once. With respect to this clone: What it binds is not known.

Input material: naive CD4+ T cells sorted from blood. The subset here: CD45RA+ positively selected. V is TRBV5-6 and J is TRBJ1-2; perhaps TRBD1 as D (6 bases). The sequence was collected from a woman aged 30 to 39 in good health. The CDR3 DNA follows: TGTGCCAGCAGCTTGAGGGCAGGGGATGGCTACACCTTC. This sequence encodes CASSLRAGDGYTF.